The source of this TCR beta chain is a study of Ad26.COV2.S vaccination and SARS-CoV-2 variants. Sequenced by immunoSEQ multiplex PCR; TCRdb stores in-frame clones only, minus some. Here the sample spans about 350,000 clones, about 89% being singletons. Sample treatment: roughly 20 received Ad26.COV2.S at low or high dose, single or two shots; a few received placebo; per-sample allocation not given. It was on day 63 after the first vaccine or placebo injection that samples were taken. This clone was seen a handful of times. The sequence was collected from a person between 18 and 59 years old who received the Ad26.COV2.S COVID-19 vaccine or a placebo. The specimen was peripheral blood, collected in a trial of Ad26.COV2.S vaccine versus placebo.

CDR3 nucleotide sequence: TGTGCCAGCAGCTTAGAGCGGCTCGGCGAGCAGTACTTC. Residues: CASSLERLGEQYF. The V gene is TRBV7-9, the J gene TRBJ2-7; TRBD2 might be the D (5 bases). There are 13 residues in the CDR3. Per the germline V gene, CDR1 is SEHNR and CDR2 is FQNEAQ (reference sequence). The ends were cut back, 1 base at V and 6 bases at J, with 10 bases in the middle.